This TCR beta chain comes out of a study of blood T cell repertoires in COVID-19. At the level of the study: The cDNA or gDNA used as material had been derived from T cells, B-cell-depleted T cells, or PBMCs.

Original processing methods: Estimated nucleated cell counts came from reference gene primer amplification. Clones were read by immunoSEQ multiplex PCR, and TCRdb kept only the in-frame ones, dropping some. V and J calls plus clone size are reproduced from that table; the DNA served to infer D and trimming. The repertoire holds 300,000 to 450,000 clones, with roughly 86% as singletons. During active infection, Seattle patients enrolled and were then monitored through disease. This CDR3 contains 19 residues. V gave up 1 base and J gave up 3 bases; unmatched junction bases: 11. Germline lookup yields CDR1 SGHNT and CDR2 YYREEE (reference sequence).

The rearrangement joins TRBV5-4 to TRBJ2-1; 12 nucleotides line up with TRBD2. The source material was peripheral blood. The TCR comes from a woman aged 60-70 years with COVID-19, enrolled during active disease. CDR3 protein: CASSLYPSGGDILYNEQFF. The CDR3 DNA is TGTGCCAGCAGCTTGTACCCTAGCGGGGGGGACATACTCTACAATGAGCAGTTCTTC.